This entry lists 17 T cell receptor beta chains sequenced from one sample in a study of Tregs in tolerant kidney transplant recipients. TCRdb's table, derived via immunoSEQ multiplex PCR, lists solely in-frame clones and lacks some. Of 50,000 or so clones in the sample, roughly nine tenths were seen once. Recipients received nonmyeloablative bone marrow transplants from related graft donors, with transient mixed chimerism. Here the sequenced sample was CD8+ T cells from blood (PBMCs), taken 24 months after the transplant. The receptors derive from a human patient who received a combined kidney and bone marrow transplant. Some T cells may possibly be graft donor cells.

CDR3 loop: CASSPSRGRGYEQYF. In nucleotides, the CDR3 is TGTGCCAGCAGCCCGTCCAGGGGCAGGGGTTACGAGCAGTACTTC. The chain recombines TRBV13 with TRBJ2-7; a possible D gene is TRBD1 (6 bases). Germline V gives CDR1 PRHDT, CDR2 FYEKMQ (reference sequence). V was cut by 5 bases and J by 4 bases, with 18 bases left in between. There are 15 residues in the CDR3. Full variable domain (remainder filled in from reference TRBV13 and TRBJ2-7): AAGVIQSPRHLIKEKRETATLKCYPIPRHDTVYWYQQGPGQDPQFLISFYEKMQSDKGSIPDRFSAQQFSDYHSELNMSSLELGDSALYFCASSPSRGRGYEQYFGPGTRLTVT.

V and J are TRBV4-1 and TRBJ1-2; TRBD1 might be the D (5 bases). The V gene lost 3 bases and the J gene lost 7 bases, with 12 bases spanning the gap. The CDR3 is made up of 13 amino acids. CDR1 is MGHRA, CDR2 YSYEKL, per germline. The CDR3 region is CASSQTGRGGYTF. The CDR3 DNA sequence: TGCGCCAGCAGCCAGACGGGGCGGGGTGGCTACACCTTC.

The chain couples TRBV9 to TRBJ2-3, with D tentatively TRBD2 (6 bases). The CDR3 has 15 amino acids. The germline V gene encodes CDR1 SGDLS and CDR2 YYNGEE. Deletions cut 0 bases from V and 1 base from J, with 9 bases between. The CDR3, as DNA: TGTGCCAGCAGCGTAGCGGCGGGGCGCACAGATACGCAGTATTTT. Its protein is CASSVAAGRTDTQYF. The variable domain in full, with the rest retrieved from reference TRBV9 and TRBJ2-3, is DSGVTQTPKHLITATGQRVTLRCSPRSGDLSVYWYQQSLDQGLQFLIQYYNGEERAKGNILERFSAQQFPDLHSELNLSSLELGDSALYFCASSVAAGRTDTQYFGPGTRLTVL.

This clone has just a few counts. The V and J genes are TRBV4-3 and TRBJ1-3; D ambiguous. Trimming took 1 base from V and 4 from J, leaving 5 bases between them. The CDR3 has 13 residues. Looked up from germline, CDR1 is LGHNA and CDR2 is YSLEER. The CDR3 DNA reads as TGCGCCAGCAGCCAAGGGGCCGGAAACACCATATATTTT. It codes for CASSQGAGNTIYF.

The chain uses TRBV25-1 and TRBJ2-7; D uncertain. Between the trimmed V and J ends, which lost 3 bases and 2 bases, there was a span of 2 bases. CDR1 MGHDK and CDR2 SYGVNS come from the germline V gene. This CDR3 is built from 11 residues. The CDR3, as DNA: TGTGCCAGCAGTGATACCTACGAGCAGTACTTC. This codes for CASSDTYEQYF.

The V call is TRBV5-6, the J call TRBJ1-5; no firm D call. This CDR3 contains 15 residues. V lost 3 bases and J 0 bases, leaving 10 bases between the germline ends. Germline CDR1 reads SGHDT; CDR2 reads YYEEEE. This CDR3 is CASSSSQISNQPQHF. The CDR3 nucleotides read TGTGCCAGCAGCTCGTCACAGATTAGCAATCAGCCCCAGCATTTT.

The rearrangement links TRBV7-3 to TRBJ2-1; 15 bases match TRBD2. V trimming: 1 base; J trimming: 9 bases; junction bases outside the gene matches: 16. The CDR3 consists of 20 residues. In germline, CDR1 is SGHTA, CDR2 FQGTGA. The CDR3 loop reads CASSLNTGTSGRSPWGEQFF. CDR3 in DNA: TGTGCCAGCAGCTTAAACACCGGGACTAGCGGGAGGTCCCCCTGGGGTGAGCAGTTCTTC.

This chain joins TRBV28 and TRBJ2-7; 7 bases map to TRBD1. Germline trimming cut 3 bases from V and 2 bases from J; bases unmatched to any gene: 7. The germline CDR1 and CDR2 sequences are MDHEN and SYDVKM. CDR3 length: 15 amino acids. CDR3: CASSLGQGQTYEQYF. The CDR3 DNA reads TGTGCCAGCAGTTTGGGCCAGGGACAGACCTACGAGCAGTACTTC.

The chain is built from TRBV6-1 and TRBJ2-1; D uncertain. The V gene's germline CDR1 is MNHNS and CDR2 SASEGT. Trimming pared 2 bases from V and 12 bases from J, leaving 23 bases between. The CDR3 length is 16 residues. The CDR3 region has the DNA TGTGCCAGCAGTGAACTCCCTAACACCGGGTCCACGGGGCAGTTCTTC. It encodes CASSELPNTGSTGQFF.

The V gene is TRBV9, the J gene TRBJ2-1; 9 bases match TRBD2. Germline loops: CDR1 SGDLS, CDR2 YYNGEE. V lost 0 bases, J lost 2 bases, and 0 bases stayed unmatched. This CDR3 comprises 15 residues. The CDR3 protein is CASSVGTSAYNEQFF. The CDR3 nucleotides read TGTGCCAGCAGCGTAGGGACTAGCGCCTACAATGAGCAGTTCTTC.

CDR3: CASSLPDSYANTGELFF. The CDR3 nucleotides read TGTGCCAGCAGCTTACCCGACTCGTACGCGAACACCGGGGAGCTGTTTTTT. V is TRBV7-9 and J is TRBJ2-2; D ambiguous. CDR1 is SEHNR and CDR2 is FQNEAQ in the germline V gene (reference sequence). V shed 2 bases and J shed 0 bases, with 13 bases lying between them. The CDR3 contains 17 residues. The full variable domain, completed using reference TRBV7-9 and TRBJ2-2, is DTGVSQNPRHKITKRGQNVTFRCDPISEHNRLYWYRQTLGQGPEFLTYFQNEAQLEKSRLLSDRFSAERPKGSFSTLEIQRTEQGDSAMYLCASSLPDSYANTGELFFGEGSRLTVL.

The V gene is TRBV5-4, the J gene TRBJ2-7, with D perhaps TRBD1 (5 bases). The CDR3 runs 15 residues. Trimming pared 0 bases from V and 0 bases from J, leaving 10 bases between. Germline CDR1 is SGHNT and CDR2 is YYREEE (reference sequence). The CDR3, as DNA: TGTGCCAGCAGCTTGGGAGGACAACCCTCCTACGAGCAGTACTTC. This gives the protein CASSLGGQPSYEQYF.

This chain connects TRBV27 to TRBJ2-1, with D perhaps TRBD1 (6 bases). Trimming cost V 5 bases and J 4 bases, with 15 bases left between them. The germline V gene has CDR1 MNHEY and CDR2 SMNVEV (reference sequence). CDR3 size: 15 residues. The CDR3, as DNA: TGTGCCAGCAGTAGCCGGGTCAGGGGATACAATGAGCAGTTCTTC. Its protein is CASSSRVRGYNEQFF.

Notes on this clone: One junction end does not reproduce the germline sequence, and a read error may be involved. J is TRBJ1-2 and V is TRBV23-1; unclear D gene. TRBV23-1 is identified as an open reading frame with a role that is uncertain. The CDR3 has 12 residues. CDR3 region: CASSQYDEGYAF. CDR3 nucleotides: TGCGCCAGCAGTCAATACGATGAGGGCTACGCCTTC.

The CDR3 loop is CAISASGLNYGYTF. The CDR3 bases are TGTGCCATCAGTGCTTCGGGACTGAACTATGGCTACACCTTC. The V gene is TRBV10-3, the J gene TRBJ1-2, with D possibly TRBD1 on 5 matching bases. Germline CDR1 is ENHRY and CDR2 is SYGVKD. The CDR3 consists of 14 residues. V lost 4 bases, J lost 2 bases, and 11 bases lay in between.

This clone was found a few times. This chain uses TRBV6-6 with TRBJ2-5; TRBD1 agrees at 11 bases. The J call is uncertain, as TRBJ2-7 better fits the DNA end. Germline CDR1 MNHNY, CDR2 SVGAGI (reference sequence). The CDR3 has 15 amino acids. CDR3 sequence: CASSYQGQGGYEQYF. In DNA, the CDR3 is TGTGCCAGCAGTTACCAGGGACAGGGGGGTTACGAGCAGTACTTC.

The chain links TRBV11-2 to TRBJ1-1; possible D gene TRBD1, 5 bases. There are 16 residues in the CDR3. V was cut by 0 bases and J by 1 base, with 12 bases left in between. Per the germline V gene, CDR1 is SGHAT and CDR2 is FQNNGV. CDR3 nucleotide sequence: TGTGCCAGCAGCTTAGATGGAAGGACACCGAACACTGAAGCTTTCTTT. Translating it yields CASSLDGRTPNTEAFF.